Described below is a single T cell receptor beta chain sequence and its context. Seattle's cohort entered during active infection and was followed longitudinally. This sample stems from a study of blood T cell repertoires in COVID-19. CDR3 length: 16 amino acids. V was pared by 5 bases and J by 8 bases, with 22 bases between. From germline, CDR1 is MNHEY and CDR2 SMNVEV (reference sequence). Original analysis: The authors estimated nucleated cell counts from reference gene primer amplification. Repertoires were generated with immunoSEQ multiplex PCR, while TCRdb's copy carries only in-frame clones and drops some. V, J and clone size derive from that table, while D and trimming were established from the DNA sequence. Of about 110,000 clones in the sample, 70% to 80% were seen once.

Sequences were obtained from peripheral blood. The sequence was obtained from a man older than 75 with COVID-19, enrolled during active disease. The J gene is TRBJ2-1, the V gene TRBV27; D may be TRBD1 (6 bases). The CDR3 reads CASSPTGWPSGDEQFF. The CDR3 DNA sequence: TGTGCCAGCAGTCCTACAGGGTGGCCGTCTGGAGATGAGCAGTTCTTC.